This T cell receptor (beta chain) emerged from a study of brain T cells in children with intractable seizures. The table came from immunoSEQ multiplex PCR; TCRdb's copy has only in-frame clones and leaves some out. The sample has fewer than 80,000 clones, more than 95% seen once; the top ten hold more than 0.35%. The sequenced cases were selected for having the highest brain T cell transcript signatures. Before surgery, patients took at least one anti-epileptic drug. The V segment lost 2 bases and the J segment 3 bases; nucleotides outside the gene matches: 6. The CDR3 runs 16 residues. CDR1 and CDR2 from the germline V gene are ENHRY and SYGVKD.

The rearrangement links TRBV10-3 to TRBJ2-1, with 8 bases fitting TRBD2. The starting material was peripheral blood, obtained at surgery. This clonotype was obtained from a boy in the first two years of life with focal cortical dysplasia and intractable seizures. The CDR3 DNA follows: TGTGCCATCAGTGAGATAACTAGCGGAAACTACAATGAGCAGTTCTTC. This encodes CAISEITSGNYNEQFF.